Listed here are 7 T cell receptor beta chains from one sample, sequenced in a study of tumor T cells in aggressive B-cell lymphoma. Some clones are missing from TCRdb's copy, which holds only in-frame ones; the method was immunoSEQ multiplex PCR. This sample has about 610 clones, with 80% to 90% found just once. The specimen sequenced was tumor tissue. The receptors stem from an adult with diffuse large B cell lymphoma.

The V call is TRBV5-6, the J call TRBJ1-5; 7 bases are a match to TRBD1. Germline CDR1 SGHDT, CDR2 YYEEEE. The CDR3 spans 15 residues. V shed 5 bases and J 2 bases; nucleotides not matched to a gene: 7. In DNA, the CDR3 is TGTGCCAGCAGTCCACAGGGGTCGGGCAATCAGCCCCAGCATTTT. Protein sequence: CASSPQGSGNQPQHF.

This clone has only one observation. V gene TRBV7-2 combines with J gene TRBJ2-7; 7 nucleotides match TRBD2. This CDR3 region has 17 residues. The germline gives CDR1 SGHTA, CDR2 FQGNSA. The junction had 14 bases not matched to a gene; V was cut back by 5 bases and J by 1 base. The chain's CDR3 is CASSETPPGLLSYEQYF. In DNA, the CDR3 is TGTGCCAGCAGCGAAACACCTCCGGGACTACTTTCCTACGAGCAGTACTTC.

This clone was seen a few times. The chain links TRBV6-5 to TRBJ1-1; D not certain. The germline V and J ends were trimmed by 6 bases and 1 base, with 12 bases remaining between them. Germline V gene sequence: CDR1 MNHEY, CDR2 SVGAGI. This CDR3 is 14 amino acids long. The CDR3 loop reads CASSYGPANTEAFF. The DNA for the CDR3 is TGTGCCAGCAGCTACGGGCCTGCGAACACTGAAGCTTTCTTT.

The rearrangement uses TRBV15 and TRBJ1-2; a possible D gene is TRBD1 (6 bases). CDR3 length: 14 amino acids. CDR1 is LNHNV, CDR2 YYDKDF, per germline (reference sequence). The V end was cut by 3 bases, the J end by 2 bases, with 10 bases between. The CDR3 here is CATSSEQGNYGYTF. The CDR3 DNA is TGTGCCACCAGCAGTGAACAGGGAAACTATGGCTACACCTTC.

The V and J genes are TRBV7-2 and TRBJ2-7, with 8 bases aligning to TRBD2. V trimming: 2 bases; J trimming: 7 bases; junction bases outside the gene matches: 10. Germline CDR1 is SGHTA and CDR2 is FQGNSA. There are 15 residues in the CDR3. CDR3: CASSLPTGGPREQYF. For the CDR3, the DNA is TGTGCCAGCAGCTTACCGACGGGGGGGCCTCGGGAGCAGTACTTC.

This clone was found a few times. V and J are TRBV15 and TRBJ2-1; 10 bases are a match to TRBD2. This CDR3 region has 16 residues. The V gene's germline CDR1 is LNHNV and CDR2 YYDKDF (reference sequence). J lost 4 bases, V lost 5 bases, and 8 bases had no gene match. CDR3 nucleotides: TGTGCCACCAGCCCCGCGGAAGCGGGAGGGTACAATGAGCAGTTCTTC. It specifies CATSPAEAGGYNEQFF.

The count of this clone is one. J is TRBJ2-4 and V is TRBV6-4, with D possibly TRBD1 on 6 matching bases. Trimming stripped 3 bases from V and 0 bases from J, with 15 bases between. From germline, CDR1 is MRHNA and CDR2 SNTAGT. The CDR3 sequence is 17 residues long. In DNA, the CDR3 is TGTGCCAGCAGTGAGATCCAGGACAGCTTAGCCAAAAACATTCAGTACTTC. Protein product: CASSEIQDSLAKNIQYF.